These T cell receptor beta chains were read from a single sample in a study of cytomegalovirus exposure and HLA in healthy donors. Here immunoSEQ multiplex PCR was the method, and the copy in TCRdb shows in-frame clones only, minus some. The table has 100,000 to 150,000 clones, 65% to 85% seen once. The sequenced sample was PBMCs. The receptors derive from a woman in her late teens or twenties in good health and CMV-seronegative. Each CDR3 is given with its conserved first and last residue. The size of a clone is reported for some rows only, either as once, few or many, or as a class for expanded clones.

j_gene	v_gene	abundance	CDR3aa
TRBJ1-2	TRBV5-1	-	CASRPAGLNYGYTF
TRBJ2-7	TRBV6-7	once	CASSRLGQLYEQYF
TRBJ2-7	TRBV29-1	-	CSVEDPAGVDEQYF
TRBJ1-2	TRBV11-2	-	CASSLVGSGTGANYYGYTF
TRBJ1-5	TRBV5-6	few	CASSFSGNQPQHF
TRBJ2-1	TRBV7-8	-	CASSLRGSPAERLFF
TRBJ2-1	TRBV19	once	CASTQTSYNEQFF
TRBJ2-7	TRBV14	few	CASSLGRFQGEQYF
TRBJ2-2	TRBV27	-	CASSLGTWAGELFF
TRBJ1-2	TRBV28	few	CASGQGVINYGYTF
TRBJ2-6	TRBV27	-	CATAVVSGANVLTF
TRBJ1-1	TRBV7-6	-	CASSLVLDMNTEAFF
TRBJ2-2	TRBV12-5	once	CASGLPQGVPTGELFF
TRBJ2-7	TRBV9	-	CASSVPRGLRPKRTYEQYF
TRBJ2-1	TRBV6-5	-	CASRLTSGDYNEQFF
TRBJ2-5	TRBV21-1	few	CASPLRLAGEGGETQYF